The T cell receptor (beta chain) under discussion was sequenced for a study of response to subunit inactivated influenza vaccine. The germline V and J ends were trimmed by 3 bases and 2 bases, with 17 bases remaining between them. The CDR3 sequence is 17 residues long. This clonotype showed up just a few times. Its specificity is not known. Whole-study findings and limits: The authors suggested that every seasonal influenza vaccination recruits few new T cells.

One entry per CDR3 protein, called by TCRdb with MiXCR from the RT-PCR reads. The table includes some 850,000 distinct CDR3 sequences, less than 20% detected once. Sequencing used PBMCs from blood, obtained 4 to 6 days after vaccination. The receptor was derived from a man aged 50 to 59 who received an inactivated influenza vaccine. This rearrangement joins TRBV12-3 or TRBV12-4 to TRBJ2-1; the D is unclear. CDR3 in DNA: TGTGCCAGCAGTTTCGGCCTCTGGGCGTCTACCTACAATGAGCAGTTCTTC. Residues: CASSFGLWASTYNEQFF.